Listed below are T cell receptor beta chains from one sample, sequenced in a study of blood T cell repertoires in COVID-19. Using immunoSEQ multiplex PCR, the repertoire was profiled, and TCRdb retains in-frame clones only, with some absent. The repertoire consists of over 250,000 clones, with around 92% occurring once and the leading ten covering 1.5% to 2%. Input material: PBMCs or T cells enriched from blood (not recorded which). The receptors shown here come from a woman aged 55-70 years who had recovered from COVID-19. Both conserved end residues are part of each CDR3.

v_gene,CDR3aa
TRBV18,CASSPSVFSYEQYF
TRBV7-3,CASSSQGAGLYGYTF
TRBV28,CASSLGLAGVHEQFF
TRBV19,CATKGGGYTF
TRBV5-4,CASTVGQGDEKLFF
TRBV12-3/TRBV12-4,CASSPGTGLGYTF
TRBV2,CASSESHPVGANEQFF
TRBV7-8,CASSLAGGYNEQFF
TRBV15,CATSSLGGPQHF
TRBV11-3,CASSLGQGVGYGYTF
TRBV9,CASSVASGIVDEKLFF
TRBV10-3,CAISEPRGLETEAFF
TRBV20-1,CSAKQAVEAFF
TRBV5-4,CASIYAGELFF